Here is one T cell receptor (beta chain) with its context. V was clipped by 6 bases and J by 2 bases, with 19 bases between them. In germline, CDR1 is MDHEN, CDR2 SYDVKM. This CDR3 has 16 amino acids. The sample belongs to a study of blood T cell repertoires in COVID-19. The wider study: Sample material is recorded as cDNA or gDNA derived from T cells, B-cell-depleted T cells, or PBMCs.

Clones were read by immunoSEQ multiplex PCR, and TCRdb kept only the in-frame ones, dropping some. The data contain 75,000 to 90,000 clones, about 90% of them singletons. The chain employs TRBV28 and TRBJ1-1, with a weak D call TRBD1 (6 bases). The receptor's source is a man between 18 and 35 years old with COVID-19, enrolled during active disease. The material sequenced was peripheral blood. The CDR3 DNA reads TGTGCCAGCAGCCCTCCTGGACAGATACCCAACACTGAAGCTTTCTTT. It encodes CASSPPGQIPNTEAFF.